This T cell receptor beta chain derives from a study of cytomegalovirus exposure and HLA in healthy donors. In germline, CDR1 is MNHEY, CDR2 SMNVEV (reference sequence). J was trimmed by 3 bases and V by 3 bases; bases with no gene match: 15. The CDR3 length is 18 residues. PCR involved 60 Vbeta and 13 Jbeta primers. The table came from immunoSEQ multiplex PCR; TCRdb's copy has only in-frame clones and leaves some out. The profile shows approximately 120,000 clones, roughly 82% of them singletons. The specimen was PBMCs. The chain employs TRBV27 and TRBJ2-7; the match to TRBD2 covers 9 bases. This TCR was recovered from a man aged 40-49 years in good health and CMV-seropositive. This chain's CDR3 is CASSLGAAGGQAIYEQYF. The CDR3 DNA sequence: TGTGCCAGCAGTTTGGGGGCTGCGGGGGGGCAGGCAATCTACGAGCAGTACTTC.